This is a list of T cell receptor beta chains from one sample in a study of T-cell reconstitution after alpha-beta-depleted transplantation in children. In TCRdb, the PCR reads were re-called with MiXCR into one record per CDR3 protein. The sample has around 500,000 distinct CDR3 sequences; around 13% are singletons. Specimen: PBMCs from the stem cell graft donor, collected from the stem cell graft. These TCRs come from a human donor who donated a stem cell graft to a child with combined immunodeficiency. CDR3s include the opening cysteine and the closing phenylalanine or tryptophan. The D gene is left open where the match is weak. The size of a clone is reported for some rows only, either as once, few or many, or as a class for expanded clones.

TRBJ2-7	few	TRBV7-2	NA	TGTGCCAGCAGCTATAGAGGCGACGAGCAGTACTTC	CASSYRGDEQYF
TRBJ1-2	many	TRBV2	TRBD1	TGTGCCAGCAGCCGGGACAGGGGACAAAATTACTATGGCTACACCTTC	CASSRDRGQNYYGYTF
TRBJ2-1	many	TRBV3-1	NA	TGTGCCAGCAGCTACACCGCGAGCTCCTACAATGAGCAGTTCTTC	CASSYTASSYNEQFF
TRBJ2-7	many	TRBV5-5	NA	TGTGCCAGCACCAACGGATTCGGCGGATCCTACGAGCAGTACTTC	CASTNGFGGSYEQYF
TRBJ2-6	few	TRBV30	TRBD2	TGTGCCTGGAACGGAGCGGGAGCTGGGGCCAACGTCCTGACTTTC	CAWNGAGAGANVLTF
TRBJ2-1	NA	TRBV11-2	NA	TGTGCCAGCAGCTTCCTTTCAGGGTTTAATGAGCAGTTCTTC	CASSFLSGFNEQFF
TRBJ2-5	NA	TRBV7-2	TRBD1	TGTGCCAGCAGCTCTGGGGCCAACAGGGGTTACCAAGAGACCCAGTACTTC	CASSSGANRGYQETQYF
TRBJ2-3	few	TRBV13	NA	TGTGCCAGCAGCACAACACCGGGACAGGGAGTGTCTAGCGGGAGAGCAGATACGCAGTATTTT	CASSTTPGQGVSSGRADTQYF
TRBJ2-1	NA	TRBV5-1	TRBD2	TGCGCCAGCAGCTGGGGGGGGAGGAGCTCCTACAATGAGCAGTTCTTC	CASSWGGRSSYNEQFF
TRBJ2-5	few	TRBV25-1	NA	TGTGCCAGCAGTGACCTACTAGCTCAAGAGACCCAGTACTTC	CASSDLLAQETQYF
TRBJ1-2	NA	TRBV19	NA	TGTGCCAGTAGTACCGAAGTCCGCGGCTACACCTTC	CASSTEVRGYTF
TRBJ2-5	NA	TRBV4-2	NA	TGTGCCAGCAGCCGCAGACCTCAAGAGACCCAGTACTTC	CASSRRPQETQYF
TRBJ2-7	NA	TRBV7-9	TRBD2	TGTGCCAGCAGCTTACTAGCGGGACCCCAACACGAGCAGTACTTC	CASSLLAGPQHEQYF
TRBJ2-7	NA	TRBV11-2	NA	TGTGCCAGCAGCTTAGGGACCGGGTTCTACGAGCAGTACTTC	CASSLGTGFYEQYF
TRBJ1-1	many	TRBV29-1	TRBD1	TGCAGCGGGTCACAGGGGCCGATGGAGACTGAAGCTTTCTTT	CSGSQGPMETEAFF
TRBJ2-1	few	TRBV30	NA	TGTGCCTGGAGTGGCCGGGGGTTCTCCTACAATGAGCAGTTCTTC	CAWSGRGFSYNEQFF
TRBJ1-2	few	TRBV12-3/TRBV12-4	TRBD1	TGTGCCAGCAGTTTAGCGTACAGGGGGCCTGGCTACACCTTC	CASSLAYRGPGYTF
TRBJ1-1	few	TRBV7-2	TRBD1	TGTGCCAGCCGCCCCCAGGGGGAGAACACTGAAGCTTTCTTT	CASRPQGENTEAFF
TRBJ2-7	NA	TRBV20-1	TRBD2	TGCAGTGCTCGGACGGGACTAGCGGGGACCTACGAGCAGTACTTC	CSARTGLAGTYEQYF
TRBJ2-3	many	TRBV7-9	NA	TGTGCCAGCAGCTTATGGGGGTCCCGGGGCACAGATACGCAGTATTTT	CASSLWGSRGTDTQYF
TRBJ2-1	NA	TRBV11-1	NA	TGTGCCAGCAGCTTAAGCCAGCGGGTTAGCTCCTACAATGAGCAGTTCTTC	CASSLSQRVSSYNEQFF
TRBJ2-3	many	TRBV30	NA	TGTGCCTGGAGTGTAGCTCTAGCGAACACAGATACGCAGTATTTT	CAWSVALANTDTQYF
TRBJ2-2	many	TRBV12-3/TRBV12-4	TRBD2	TGTGCCAGCAGTTTGGGACTAGCGGGACTCATCGGGGAGCTGTTTTTT	CASSLGLAGLIGELFF
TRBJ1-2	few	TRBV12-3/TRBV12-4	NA	TGTGCCAGCAGTGTCGACCAGGGAGGGGGAAATGGCTACACCTTC	CASSVDQGGGNGYTF
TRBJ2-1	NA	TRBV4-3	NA	TGCGCCAGCAGCCAAACGGGAGTGGTGGATGAGCAGTTCTTC	CASSQTGVVDEQFF
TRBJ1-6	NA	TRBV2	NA	TGTGCCAGCAGAGGAAGACCTGTTTTGTTCCGCTATAATTCACCCCTCCACTTT	CASRGRPVLFRYNSPLHF
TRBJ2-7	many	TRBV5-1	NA	TGCGCCAGCAGATCGGACAGCTCCTACGAGCAGTACTTC	CASRSDSSYEQYF
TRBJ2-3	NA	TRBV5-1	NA	TGCGCCAGCAGATCCCCAACAGGTGGGGATACGCAGTATTTT	CASRSPTGGDTQYF
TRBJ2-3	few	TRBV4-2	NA	TGTGCCAGCAGCCAAGTCCAGCGGGTGTCCACAGATACGCAGTATTTT	CASSQVQRVSTDTQYF
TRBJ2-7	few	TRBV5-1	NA	TGCGCCAGCAGCCCCAGTGCGGGGCTCGAGCAGTACTTC	CASSPSAGLEQYF
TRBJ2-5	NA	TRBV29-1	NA	TGCAGCGTTGTGGGACGGGTACAAGAGACCCAGTACTTC	CSVVGRVQETQYF
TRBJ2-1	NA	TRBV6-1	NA	TGTGCCAGCAGACAGGGACTAACCTCCTACAATGAGCAGTTCTTC	CASRQGLTSYNEQFF
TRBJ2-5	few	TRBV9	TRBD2	TGTGCCAGCAGCCTCCCACTAGCGGGAGTGGTAGGAGAGACCCAGTACTTC	CASSLPLAGVVGETQYF
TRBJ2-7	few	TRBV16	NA	TGTGCCAGCAGCCCCCGGACAGCCTACGAGCAGTACTTC	CASSPRTAYEQYF
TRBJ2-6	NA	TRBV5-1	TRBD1	TGCGCCAGCAGCCCCAGGGGGACACCCTTCTCTGGGGCCAACGTCCTGACTTTC	CASSPRGTPFSGANVLTF
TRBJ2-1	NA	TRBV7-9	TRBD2	TGTGCCAGCAGCCATACTAGCGGTGAGCAGTTCTTC	CASSHTSGEQFF
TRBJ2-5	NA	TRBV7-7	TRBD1	TGTGCCAGCAGCTTGGACAGGGCATCGGAGACCCAGTACTTC	CASSLDRASETQYF
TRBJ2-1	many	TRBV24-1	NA	TGTGCCACCAGTGACTCGGACTACAATGAGCAGTTCTTC	CATSDSDYNEQFF
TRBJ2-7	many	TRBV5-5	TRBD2	TGTGCCAGCAGCTCCCCGGGACTAGCGGGGGAGCAGTACTTC	CASSSPGLAGEQYF
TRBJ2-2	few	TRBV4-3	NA	TGCGCCAGCAGCCAAGAGGGAGGATTGAACACCGGGGAGCTGTTTTTT	CASSQEGGLNTGELFF
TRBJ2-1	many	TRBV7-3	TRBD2	TGTGCCAGCAGCTTAAGGGCACTAGCGGGGGGATCGGACAATGAGCAGTTCTTC	CASSLRALAGGSDNEQFF
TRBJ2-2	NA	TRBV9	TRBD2	TGTGCCAGCAGCTCCCGACTAGCGGGGGGGCCTGGCGGGGAGCTGTTTTTT	CASSSRLAGGPGGELFF
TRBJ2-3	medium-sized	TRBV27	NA	TGTGCCAGCAGTTGGCAGGGCTTCACAGATACGCAGTATTTT	CASSWQGFTDTQYF
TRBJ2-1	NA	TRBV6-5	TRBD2	TGTGCCAGCAGTTACAGTAGCGGGAGGGCCCGCAATGAGCAGTTCTTC	CASSYSSGRARNEQFF
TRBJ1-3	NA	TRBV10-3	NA	TGTGCCATCAGTGGGGGAGATGACTCTGGAAACACCATATATTTT	CAISGGDDSGNTIYF
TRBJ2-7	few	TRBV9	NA	TGTGCCAGCAGCGTAGGGACTACTTCCTACGAGCAGTACTTC	CASSVGTTSYEQYF